These 9 T cell receptor beta chains were all obtained from the same sample, sequenced in a study of glioma-infiltrating T cells after dendritic cell vaccination. Repertoires were generated with immunoSEQ multiplex PCR, while TCRdb's copy carries only in-frame clones and drops some. The sample holds about 76,000 clones, about nine tenths seen once. Time point of the sample: after dendritic cell vaccination, including at tumor progression/relapse. Specimen: blood, collected after dendritic cell vaccination. These receptors were collected from a human donor with glioblastoma.

This chain links TRBV4-1 with TRBJ1-2; a possible D gene is TRBD1 (5 bases). The CDR3 consists of 15 residues. Looked up from germline, CDR1 is MGHRA and CDR2 is YSYEKL. The V end lost 0 bases, the J end lost 2 bases, and 10 bases lay between the germline ends. The CDR3 DNA reads TGCGCCAGCAGCCAAGATTGGGGCCAGAACTATGGCTACACCTTC. Protein product: CASSQDWGQNYGYTF.

J is TRBJ2-1 and V is TRBV5-1; a weak D match, TRBD2 (6 bases). Between the trimmed V and J ends, which lost 6 bases and 8 bases, there was a span of 15 bases. The germline gives CDR1 SGHRS, CDR2 YFSETQ. The CDR3 runs 13 residues. This CDR3 reads CASKRASLDEQFF. The DNA for the CDR3 is TGCGCCAGCAAGCGGGCCAGTCTCGATGAGCAGTTCTTC.

J is TRBJ2-2 and V is TRBV7-2, with 10 bases fitting TRBD2. With 4 bases clipped from V and 6 bases from J, the junction kept 2 bases outside the gene matches. This CDR3 contains 14 residues. Germline V gene sequence: CDR1 SGHTA, CDR2 FQGNSA. The chain's CDR3 is CASSSLAGAGELFF. DNA for the CDR3: TGTGCCAGCAGCTCCCTAGCGGGAGCCGGGGAGCTGTTTTTT. Drawing the rest from reference TRBV7-2 and TRBJ2-2, the complete variable domain is GAGVSQSPSNKVTEKGKDVELRCDPISGHTALYWYRQSLGQGLEFLIYFQGNSAPDKSGLPSDRFSAERTGGSVSTLTIQRTQQEDSAVYLCASSSLAGAGELFFGEGSRLTVL.

The rearrangement uses TRBV11-1 and TRBJ2-7; TRBD1 matches at 7 bases. The CDR3 is made up of 15 amino acids. The germline V gene encodes CDR1 SGHAT and CDR2 FQDESV (reference sequence). V lost 5 bases and J lost 2; bases outside the gene matches: 9. The CDR3, as DNA: TGTGCCAGCAGCCTCAACCGGGACAGCCCCTACGAGCAGTACTTC. This translates into CASSLNRDSPYEQYF.

This clone was picked up a small number of times. The chain couples TRBV5-6 to TRBJ1-3, with a tentative D call TRBD1 (5 bases). Germline-derived CDR1 and CDR2 are SGHDT and YYEEEE. Deletions cut 6 bases from V and 3 bases from J, with 13 bases between. The CDR3 has 14 amino acids. The DNA for the CDR3 is TGTGCCAGCACCACATGGGGCTATGGAAACACCATATATTTT. Its protein product is CASTTWGYGNTIYF.

V usage is TRBV6-5 and J usage is TRBJ2-2; TRBD1 is a possible D gene (6 bases). The CDR3 is 15 residues long. V shed 7 bases and J shed 1 base, with 13 bases lying between them. CDR1 and CDR2 from the germline V gene are MNHEY and SVGAGI. The CDR3 region has the DNA TGTGCCAGCAAATCAGGGACAAAGAACACCGGGGAGCTGTTTTTT. It encodes CASKSGTKNTGELFF.

This CDR3 reads CASSQDENRNEKLFF. CDR3 coding DNA: TGCGCCAGCAGCCAAGATGAGAACAGAAATGAAAAACTGTTTTTT. The chain is built from TRBV4-1 and TRBJ1-4; D gene ambiguous. Germline V gene data show CDR1 as MGHRA and CDR2 as YSYEKL. Trimming cost V 0 bases and J 5 bases, with 10 bases left between them. This CDR3 comprises 15 residues.

V and J are TRBV4-3 and TRBJ2-7, with D perhaps TRBD2 (5 bases). Germline assignment: CDR1 LGHNA and CDR2 YSLEER. Trimming left V 2 bases short and J 0 bases short, with 5 bases between. This CDR3 spans 13 amino acids. In nucleotides, the CDR3 is TGCGCCAGCAGCCAACGGGGCTCCTACGAGCAGTACTTC. The encoded protein is CASSQRGSYEQYF.

V gene TRBV6-6 combines with J gene TRBJ2-7; TRBD1 agrees at 7 bases. The CDR3 covers 14 residues. Germline lookup yields CDR1 MNHNY and CDR2 SVGAGI (reference sequence). Trimming cost V 7 bases and J 3 bases; bases outside gene matches: 9. CDR3 coding DNA: TGTGCCAGCAACATACGAAGGGACAGCTACGAGCAGTACTTC. Protein sequence: CASNIRRDSYEQYF.